This T cell receptor (beta chain) is from a study of T cell responses to AZD1222 COVID-19 vaccine. Study outcomes and limitations: There were repertoire samples only from the period after the peak T cell response. Regions 160-218 and 743-854 dominated among vaccine-associated CD4 TCRs spanning spike. Spike-specific TCR breadth and depth grew following two AZD1222 doses. Most donors were white British, females outnumbered males, and clonal diversity was possibly underestimated.

V was clipped by 5 bases and J by 1 base, with 11 bases between them. This CDR3 has 14 residues. Germline V gene lookup returns CDR1 LGHDT and CDR2 YNNKEL (reference sequence). Notes on this clone: Its target is not known.

Assay: immunoSEQ multiplex PCR; the TCRdb copy retains only in-frame clones and omits some. The sample lists approximately 140,000 clones; about 81% were seen once. The clonotype was recovered from an adult in good health. The V and J genes are TRBV3-1 (or the pseudogene TRBV3-2) and TRBJ1-1, with a weak D call TRBD1 (6 bases). Sequenced here: peripheral blood, sampled on day 0 of MenACWY control vaccination. CDR3 coding DNA: TGTGCCAGCAGCTACTTACAGGGGAACACTGAAGCTTTCTTT. Its translation is CASSYLQGNTEAFF.